The 11 T cell receptor beta chains in this list originate from one sample, sequenced in a study of cytomegalovirus exposure and HLA in healthy donors. PCR used 60 Vbeta primers and 13 Jbeta primers. TCRdb's table, derived via immunoSEQ multiplex PCR, lists solely in-frame clones and lacks some. The repertoire holds approximately 150,000 clones, with roughly 80% as singletons. Sequencing used PBMCs. The receptors were gathered from a human donor in good health.

The CDR3 sequence is CAWSSHGGETQYF. Written as DNA, the CDR3 is TGTGCCTGGAGCTCGCACGGGGGAGAGACCCAGTACTTC. The genes are TRBV30 and TRBJ2-5; a possible D gene is TRBD2 (6 bases). This CDR3 is 13 amino acids long. The ends were cut back, 3 bases at V and 4 bases at J, with 12 bases in the middle. Germline V gene data show CDR1 as GTSNPN and CDR2 as SVGIG (reference sequence).

DNA of the CDR3: TGTGCCACCAGCAGAGGAGCGATAGCGGGGACCTACGAGCAGTACTTC. This gives the protein CATSRGAIAGTYEQYF. The chain couples TRBV15 to TRBJ2-7; TRBD2 agrees at 8 bases. Germline V gene data show CDR1 as LNHNV and CDR2 as YYDKDF (reference sequence). Trimming took 1 base from V and 2 from J; bases not matched to a gene: 7. The CDR3 has 16 residues.

The V call is TRBV10-1, the J call TRBJ1-3; 10 bases are a match to TRBD1. CDR3 length equals 22 residues. Per germline, CDR1 WNHNN and CDR2 SYGVQD (reference sequence). V shed 0 bases and J 4 bases; nucleotides not matched to a gene: 21. The chain's CDR3 is CASSESVNLKGQGGLFGNTIYF. The CDR3 DNA reads TGCGCCAGCAGTGAGTCAGTGAATTTGAAAGGACAGGGGGGACTCTTCGGAAACACCATATATTTT.

This chain connects TRBV7-8 to TRBJ2-2, with 11 bases that match TRBD1. Germline V gene lookup returns CDR1 SGHVS and CDR2 FQNEAQ. Trimming cost V 4 bases and J 6 bases; bases outside gene matches: 4. This CDR3 has 15 residues. CDR3 protein: CASSWTGGRSGELFF. CDR3 nucleotide sequence: TGTGCCAGCAGCTGGACAGGGGGCCGATCCGGGGAGCTGTTTTTT.

Worth noting for this clone: The sample contains more than one DNA sequence encoding this CDR3. The V and J genes are TRBV2 and TRBJ1-2; perhaps TRBD1 as D (6 bases). This CDR3 has 16 residues. Trimming removed 5 bases at V and 8 bases at J, with 24 bases between. Germline V gene sequence: CDR1 SNHLY, CDR2 FYNNEI. CDR3 region: CASSYATPTGYGGYTF. In nucleotides, the CDR3 is TGTGCCAGCAGTTACGCTACACCTACAGGGTATGGCGGCTACACCTTC.

This clone was counted a single time. The chain combines TRBV15 with TRBJ2-1; D call uncertain. CDR1 is LNHNV, CDR2 YYDKDF, per germline (reference sequence). The germline V and J ends were trimmed by 7 bases and 14 bases, with 15 bases remaining between them. This CDR3 has 11 residues. This CDR3 is CATKFRGLEFF. CDR3 nucleotide sequence: TGTGCCACCAAATTCCGAGGTCTAGAGTTCTTC. The full variable domain, in which reference TRBV15 and TRBJ2-1 provide the parts outside the CDR3, is DAMVIQNPRYQVTQFGKPVTLSCSQTLNHNVMYWYQQKSSQAPKLLFHYYDKDFNNEADTPDNFQSRRPNTSFCFLDIRSPGLGDTAMYLCATKFRGLEFFGPGTRLTVL.

V and J are TRBV27 and TRBJ1-5; TRBD1 matches at 8 bases. Germline trimming cut 3 bases from V and 6 bases from J; bases unmatched to any gene: 13. Germline V gene data show CDR1 as MNHEY and CDR2 as SMNVEV (reference sequence). The CDR3 consists of 17 residues. The CDR3 sequence: CASSLKVVRGLGQPQHF. The CDR3 coding sequence is TGTGCCAGCAGTTTGAAGGTGGTCAGGGGGCTTGGTCAGCCCCAGCATTTT.

The chain has TRBV15 and TRBJ2-7; unclear D gene. Trimming cost V 3 bases and J 3 bases, with 3 bases left between them. CDR1 and CDR2 from the germline V gene are LNHNV and YYDKDF (reference sequence). CDR3 length equals 11 residues. CDR3 DNA: TGTGCCACCAGCAGTAACTACGAGCAGTACTTC. Amino acid sequence: CATSSNYEQYF.

This clone was found a few times. The chain has TRBV6-1 and TRBJ1-5; D not resolved. Per germline, CDR1 MNHNS and CDR2 SASEGT. The length of the CDR3 is 16 residues. Trimming stripped 4 bases from V and 1 base from J, with 14 bases between. CDR3 sequence reads: CASSGGRPSSNQPQHF. DNA for the CDR3: TGTGCCAGCAGTGGTGGGAGGCCTTCAAGCAATCAGCCCCAGCATTTT.

This clone was recorded only once. This sequence joins TRBV27 and TRBJ2-1; TRBD2 aligns across 9 bases. Germline V gene lookup returns CDR1 MNHEY and CDR2 SMNVEV (reference sequence). The J segment lost 4 bases and the V segment lost 6 bases, leaving 7 bases of the junction unmatched. CDR3 length equals 15 residues. CDR3 region: CASRARLAVYNEQFF. CDR3 coding DNA: TGTGCCAGCAGGGCCCGACTAGCGGTTTACAATGAGCAGTTCTTC.

The chain's CDR3 is CASNFATSTDTQYF. The CDR3 bases are TGTGCCAGCAATTTCGCGACTAGCACAGATACGCAGTATTTT. The V gene is TRBV7-8, the J gene TRBJ2-3; D not certain. Germline CDR1 and CDR2: SGHVS and FQNEAQ. The CDR3 totals 14 residues. V dropped 7 bases and J dropped 0 bases, with 11 bases sitting between them. Full variable domain (rest looked up from reference TRBV7-8 and TRBJ2-3): GAGVSQSPRYKVAKRGQDVALRCDPISGHVSLFWYQQALGQGPEFLTYFQNEAQLDKSGLPSDRFFAERPEGSVSTLKIQRTQQEDSAVYLCASNFATSTDTQYFGPGTRLTVL.